These 24 T cell receptor beta chains were all obtained from the same sample, sequenced in a study of T cells in Graves' hyperthyroidism and ophthalmopathy. The CDR3 regions of TCR beta were amplified from RNA transcripts. Researchers ran a first-round RT-PCR on the TCR CDR3 using the HTBI primer set. One entry per CDR3 protein, called by TCRdb with MiXCR from the multiplex PCR reads. Among a few hundred thousand distinct CDR3 sequences listed, under 60% were seen once. What was sequenced was peripheral blood or thyroid tissue (not recorded which). The receptors here all came from a young woman with Graves' hyperthyroidism.

This clonotype appeared a few times. The V gene is TRBV7-3, the J gene TRBJ2-7; 8 bases agree with TRBD1. Trimming cost V 7 bases and J 4 bases; bases outside gene matches: 15. The CDR3 covers 16 residues. Germline V lookup: CDR1 SGHTA, CDR2 FQGTGA. The CDR3 bases are TGTGCCAGCAAACCTAAATTCCTCGGGACAGGATACGAGCAGTACTTC. It yields the protein CASKPKFLGTGYEQYF.

The chain combines TRBV20-1 with TRBJ1-1; 9 bases align to TRBD1. The CDR3 is made up of 16 amino acids. With V trimmed by 3 bases and J by 3 bases, 11 bases remained unmatched. In germline, CDR1 is DFQATT, CDR2 SNEGSKA (reference sequence). The CDR3 here is CSARIGLRTGDTEAFF. The CDR3 DNA follows: TGCAGTGCTAGGATCGGGCTAAGGACAGGGGACACTGAAGCTTTCTTT.

The chain joins TRBV6-5 to TRBJ2-7; D might be TRBD2 (5 bases). Germline lookup yields CDR1 MNHEY and CDR2 SVGAGI. The CDR3 extends over 12 amino acids. The V gene lost 8 bases and the J gene lost 3 bases, with 11 bases spanning the gap. The CDR3 reads CASWSGRYEQYF. CDR3 sequence (DNA): TGTGCCAGCTGGAGCGGCCGCTACGAGCAGTACTTC.

The CDR3 sequence: CASSAFSGNTDTQYF. For the CDR3, the DNA is TGTGCCAGCAGCGCCTTTAGCGGGAACACAGATACGCAGTATTTT. The genes are TRBV7-8 and TRBJ2-3; 8 bases align to TRBD2. The CDR3 loop spans 15 amino acids. Germline V CDR1 and CDR2: SGHVS, FQNEAQ. J gave up 2 bases and V 5 bases, and 6 bases lay outside the gene matches.

This clonotype showed up just a few times. This chain connects TRBV2 to TRBJ1-1, with D maybe TRBD1 (6 bases). Germline assignment: CDR1 SNHLY and CDR2 FYNNEI. The CDR3 contains 14 residues. Trimming shortened V by 5 bases and J by 0 bases, and 10 bases separated the two germline ends. CDR3 coding DNA: TGTGCCAGCAGTCGCAGGGGCCTGAACACTGAAGCTTTCTTT. This sequence encodes CASSRRGLNTEAFF.

This clonotype was seen a handful of times. The chain uses TRBV7-3 and TRBJ1-6; D remains unclear. Looked up from germline, CDR1 is SGHTA and CDR2 is FQGTGA. The CDR3 consists of 13 residues. Trimming stripped 6 bases from V and 8 bases from J, with 11 bases between. Here the CDR3 reads CASSEAAYSPLHF. CDR3 nucleotides: TGTGCCAGCAGTGAAGCGGCCTATTCACCCCTCCACTTT.

This rearrangement joins TRBV2 to TRBJ2-2, with 7 nucleotides matching TRBD1. V lost 7 bases and J lost 3; bases outside the gene matches: 5. The CDR3 contains 14 residues. Germline lookup yields CDR1 SNHLY and CDR2 FYNNEI. The CDR3 DNA follows: TGTGCCAGCACAGGGGGAGCGGACACCGGGGAGCTGTTTTTT. This codes for CASTGGADTGELFF. The full variable domain, rest sourced from reference TRBV2 and TRBJ2-2, is EPEVTQTPSHQVTQMGQEVILRCVPISNHLYFYWYRQILGQKVEFLVSFYNNEISEKSEIFDDQFSVERPDGSNFTLKIRSTKLEDSAMYFCASTGGADTGELFFGEGSRLTVL.

This clonotype was found many times. The chain employs TRBV29-1 and TRBJ1-2; no definite D call. Trimming shortened V by 4 bases and J by 4 bases, and 13 bases separated the two germline ends. The CDR3 is 13 amino acids. Germline CDR1 is SQVTM and CDR2 is ANQGSEA. The DNA for the CDR3 is TGCAGCGTTGGAGTTGACCGCACCTATGGCTACACCTTC. Its protein product is CSVGVDRTYGYTF.

This chain joins TRBV4-1 and TRBJ2-5; 8 positions match TRBD2. CDR1 and CDR2 (germline): MGHRA, YSYEKL. The CDR3 totals 17 residues. J was trimmed by 0 bases and V by 5 bases; bases with no gene match: 11. In DNA form, the CDR3 reads TGCGCCAGCAGCTATTTACTTAGCGGGACGTACCAAGAGACCCAGTACTTC. It encodes CASSYLLSGTYQETQYF.

The V and J genes are TRBV25-1 and TRBJ1-2; perhaps TRBD1 as D (6 bases). The ends were cut back, 5 bases at V and 3 bases at J, with 22 bases in the middle. Per the germline V gene, CDR1 is MGHDK and CDR2 is SYGVNS. The CDR3 extends over 17 amino acids. The CDR3: CASSTAAGATPDYGYTF. DNA of the CDR3: TGTGCCAGCAGTACCGCGGCAGGGGCCACCCCAGACTATGGCTACACCTTC.

This clonotype was seen more than once but under ten times. The gene calls are TRBV7-2 and TRBJ2-5; possibly TRBD2 for D (5 bases). The germline CDR1 and CDR2 sequences are SGHTA and FQGNSA. Trimming cost V 3 bases and J 5 bases, with 16 bases left between them. CDR3 size: 15 residues. The CDR3 sequence: CASSFLGEGGETQYF. In nucleotides, the CDR3 is TGTGCCAGCAGCTTTTTGGGAGAGGGTGGGGAGACCCAGTACTTC. Together with reference TRBV7-2 and TRBJ2-5, the CDR3 gives the full variable domain: GAGVSQSPSNKVTEKGKDVELRCDPISGHTALYWYRQSLGQGLEFLIYFQGNSAPDKSGLPSDRFSAERTGGSVSTLTIQRTQQEDSAVYLCASSFLGEGGETQYFGPGTRLLVL.

V usage is TRBV7-2 and J usage is TRBJ2-5; 10 bases match TRBD2. Germline CDR1 and CDR2: SGHTA and FQGNSA. Germline trimming cut 4 bases from V and 4 bases from J; bases unmatched to any gene: 6. There are 15 residues in the CDR3. The CDR3 here is CASSSRLAGLETQYF. CDR3 bases: TGTGCCAGCAGCTCAAGACTAGCGGGTCTAGAGACCCAGTACTTC.

Turning to this clonotype: Because it lacks the conserved phenylalanine or tryptophan at the end, this CDR3 is likely a read error. The genes are TRBV6-5 and TRBJ1-2, with D perhaps TRBD1 (6 bases). Germline V gene lookup returns CDR1 MNHEY and CDR2 SVGAGI. The V end lost 0 bases, the J end lost 3 bases, and 8 bases lay between the germline ends. This CDR3 has 14 residues. The CDR3 is CASSYSRQDYGYTL. DNA of the CDR3: TGTGCCAGCAGTTACTCGAGACAGGACTATGGCTACACCCTC.

Regarding this clonotype: This may be a read error: a much more frequent sequence differs by one nucleotide. The chain is built from TRBV7-4 and TRBJ2-5; TRBD2 agrees at 7 bases. The CDR3 covers 13 residues. Germline V gene lookup returns CDR1 SGHVT and CDR2 SQSDAQ. The CDR3 protein is CASSLAEEETQYF. In nucleotides, the CDR3 is TGTGCCAGCAGCCTAGCGGAGGAAGAGACCCAGTACTTC.

Details on this clonotype: A much larger clone lies one base from this, so it may be a read error. The chain joins TRBV2 to TRBJ2-7; D ambiguous. Trimming removed 10 bases at V and 1 base at J, with 20 bases between. Germline CDR1 reads SNHLY; CDR2 reads FYNNEI. The CDR3 covers 15 residues. CDR3 loop: CATSREWQPSYEQYF. The DNA of the CDR3 is TGTGCCACCAGCAGAGAGTGGCAACCTTCCTACGAGCAGTACTTC.

Ten or more counts support this clonotype. The gene calls are TRBV29-1 and TRBJ2-7; tentatively, D is TRBD1 (5 bases). Germline loops: CDR1 SQVTM, CDR2 ANQGSEA. Trimming took 6 bases from V and 1 from J, leaving 13 bases between them. The length of the CDR3 is 13 residues. The CDR3 sequence is CSVQGHRSYEQYF. The CDR3 DNA reads TGCAGCGTCCAAGGTCACAGGTCCTACGAGCAGTACTTC.

This clonotype counts as medium-sized. The chain recombines TRBV15 with TRBJ1-5; no clear D gene. The V end was cut by 1 base, the J end by 5 bases, with 9 bases between. The CDR3 runs 14 residues. Germline V lookup: CDR1 LNHNV, CDR2 YYDKDF (reference sequence). The DNA of the CDR3 is TGTGCCACCAGCAGAGCGGCCGGGGATCAGCCCCAGCATTTT. Its protein is CATSRAAGDQPQHF.

This clonotype was counted only a few times. This rearrangement joins TRBV20-1 to TRBJ1-5; D might be TRBD1 (6 bases). This CDR3 spans 15 amino acids. Looked up from germline, CDR1 is DFQATT and CDR2 is SNEGSKA (reference sequence). V was shortened by 5 bases and J by 3 bases, with 17 bases between the two germline ends. The CDR3 sequence: CSASRVEGHNQPQHF. CDR3 coding DNA: TGCAGTGCTTCCCGGGTGGAGGGACACAATCAGCCCCAGCATTTT.

The chain carries TRBV7-8 and TRBJ2-5, with 14 bases fitting TRBD2. The CDR3 totals 15 residues. With 1 base clipped from V and 5 bases from J, the junction kept 0 bases outside the gene matches. Germline V gene sequence: CDR1 SGHVS, CDR2 FQNEAQ. CDR3 sequence reads: CASSLGTSGRETQYF. The CDR3 nucleotides read TGTGCCAGCAGCTTAGGGACTAGCGGGAGGGAGACCCAGTACTTC.

The sample holds one count of this clonotype. This chain uses TRBV29-1 with TRBJ2-7; D gene ambiguous. This CDR3 region has 12 residues. The V gene lost 7 bases and the J gene lost 5 bases, with 15 bases spanning the gap. Germline lookup yields CDR1 SQVTM and CDR2 ANQGSEA. CDR3 in amino acids: CSALEGLNEQYF. CDR3 nucleotides: TGCAGCGCTCTCGAAGGGCTGAACGAGCAGTACTTC.

The CDR3 coding sequence is TGCAGTGCTAGAGGGACAGGCTTTGGCTACGAGCAGTACTTC. Amino acid sequence: CSARGTGFGYEQYF. This chain links TRBV20-1 with TRBJ2-7; 7 bases align to TRBD1. This CDR3 is 14 amino acids long. CDR1 is DFQATT, CDR2 SNEGSKA, per germline (reference sequence). V was pared by 1 base and J by 3 bases, with 6 bases of the junction left unmatched.

This rearrangement joins TRBV7-2 to TRBJ1-1; D is uncertain. Germline assignment: CDR1 SGHTA and CDR2 FQGNSA. The CDR3 extends over 14 amino acids. Trimming cost V 5 bases and J 4 bases, with 14 bases left between them. The CDR3 region is CASSHGWAVTEAFF. CDR3 sequence (DNA): TGTGCCAGCAGCCATGGGTGGGCTGTCACTGAAGCTTTCTTT.

Ten or more counts support this clonotype. The chain has TRBV7-9 and TRBJ1-2; D perhaps matches TRBD1 (5 bases). There are 15 residues in the CDR3. V was trimmed by 5 bases and J by 8 bases, leaving 21 bases between them. Germline V gene sequence: CDR1 SEHNR, CDR2 FQNEAQ (reference sequence). Written as DNA, the CDR3 is TGTGCCAGCAGCCTAGGGTTTGGGGGACCCAGGGGCTACACCTTC. Its translation is CASSLGFGGPRGYTF.

This clonotype was observed a few times. This sequence joins TRBV7-2 and TRBJ1-5; D not certain. Germline CDR1 and CDR2: SGHTA and FQGNSA. This CDR3 region has 16 residues. V was pared by 0 bases and J by 0 bases, with 9 bases between. The DNA for the CDR3 is TGTGCCAGCAGCTTAGCCGGAGGTTATAGCAATCAGCCCCAGCATTTT. Translating it yields CASSLAGGYSNQPQHF.